Following are 30 T cell receptor beta chains from one sample sequenced in a study of chemoradiotherapy in HPV16-positive cancers (dated by TCRdb to between 2021 and 2024). The library was made by the immunoSEQ multiplex PCR assay. This is the immuneACCESS table as TCRdb keeps it, with only in-frame sequences that have V and J called. A part of the clones is gone; compared with another copy, unresolved V genes explain less than half, and the rest is unexplained. A total of approximately 30,000 clones appear in this sample, 86% of them only once. The ten top clones hold 2.1% of the sample. Here the sequenced sample was blood, taken from a patient who underwent chemoradiotherapy. These receptor sequences come from a human donor with HPV-associated anogenital cancer.

V usage is TRBV29-1 and J usage is TRBJ2-7, with 8 bases matching TRBD1. The V and J ends lost 2 bases and 7 bases, in that order; junction bases with no gene match: 1. The germline V gene encodes CDR1 SQVTM and CDR2 ANQGSEA. There are 11 residues in the CDR3. This CDR3 is CSVETGGEQYF. The DNA of the CDR3 is TGCAGCGTTGAAACAGGGGGTGAGCAGTACTTC.

The chain combines TRBV7-9 with TRBJ2-5, with D hard to call. Between the trimmed V and J ends, which lost 2 bases and 3 bases, there was a span of 10 bases. This CDR3 is built from 14 residues. The germline gives CDR1 SEHNR, CDR2 FQNEAQ (reference sequence). The CDR3 nucleotides are TGTGCCAGCAGCTTAATGTCAGGTGAAGAGACCCAGTACTTC. Translation: CASSLMSGEETQYF.

The sample holds one count of this clone. The DNA for the CDR3 is TGTGCCAGCAGTCTCGACGGGACAGCACCCTACTCTGGGGCCAACGTCCTGACTTTC. It encodes CASSLDGTAPYSGANVLTF. The chain joins TRBV27 to TRBJ2-6; 7 bases agree with TRBD1. The CDR3 is 19 residues long. The germline V gene encodes CDR1 MNHEY and CDR2 SMNVEV (reference sequence). Trimming removed 5 bases from V and 0 bases from J; junction bases left unmatched: 13.

In DNA form, the CDR3 reads TGTGCCAGCAGTTATCGGGGGTTAAACACTGAAGCTTTCTTT. Protein sequence: CASSYRGLNTEAFF. J is TRBJ1-1 and V is TRBV6-6; possible D gene TRBD1, 5 bases. Germline assignment: CDR1 MNHNY and CDR2 SVGAGI (reference sequence). With 3 bases removed from V and 2 bases from J, the gap between germline ends came to 10 bases. The CDR3 spans 14 residues.

This clone occurred once. The chain is built from TRBV10-1 and TRBJ1-1; D is undetermined. Trimming pared 6 bases from V and 0 bases from J, leaving 8 bases between. The CDR3 loop spans 13 amino acids. CDR1 and CDR2 from the germline V gene are WNHNN and SYGVQD (reference sequence). CDR3 protein: CASREGVNTEAFF. Here the CDR3 DNA reads TGCGCCAGCAGGGAAGGAGTGAACACTGAAGCTTTCTTT.

This clone has a single count. The chain has TRBV13 and TRBJ2-6, with D perhaps TRBD1 or TRBD2 (5 bases each). Germline-derived CDR1 and CDR2 are PRHDT and FYEKMQ (reference sequence). V dropped 5 bases and J dropped 4 bases, with 12 bases sitting between them. The length of the CDR3 is 15 residues. CDR3 sequence: CASSLPGTGANVLTF. The CDR3, as DNA: TGTGCCAGCAGCCTACCAGGGACGGGGGCCAACGTCCTGACTTTC. Full variable domain (rest looked up from reference TRBV13 and TRBJ2-6): AAGVIQSPRHLIKEKRETATLKCYPIPRHDTVYWYQQGPGQDPQFLISFYEKMQSDKGSIPDRFSAQQFSDYHSELNMSSLELGDSALYFCASSLPGTGANVLTFGAGSRLTVL.

The V gene is TRBV5-1, the J gene TRBJ2-3; no reliable D call. Looked up from germline, CDR1 is SGHRS and CDR2 is YFSETQ. CDR3 length equals 11 residues. V gave up 2 bases and J gave up 6 bases, with 4 bases separating them. Written as DNA, the CDR3 is TGCGCCAGCAGCTTAAGCGATACGCAGTATTTT. Its protein product is CASSLSDTQYF.

V is TRBV4-1 and J is TRBJ1-4, with D possibly matching TRBD1 (5 bases). Germline CDR1 reads MGHRA; CDR2 reads YSYEKL. CDR3 length equals 13 residues. Trimming pared 4 bases from V and 6 bases from J, leaving 9 bases between. The CDR3 DNA sequence: TGCGCCAGCAGCCTTGGGGGTGATGAAAAACTGTTTTTT. This sequence encodes CASSLGGDEKLFF.

This chain connects TRBV19 to TRBJ2-2; D remains ambiguous. Germline V gene data show CDR1 as LNHDA and CDR2 as SQIVND (reference sequence). Trimming stripped 9 bases from V and 3 bases from J, with 8 bases between. This CDR3 is 12 amino acids long. The CDR3 reads CASQWDTGELFF. The CDR3 coding sequence is TGTGCCAGCCAATGGGACACCGGGGAGCTGTTTTTT.

The J gene is TRBJ2-1, the V gene TRBV10-3; TRBD2 agrees at 11 bases. The germline gives CDR1 ENHRY, CDR2 SYGVKD. V lost 6 bases, J lost 8 bases, and 9 bases stayed unmatched. The CDR3 is 15 amino acids. CDR3 sequence: CAISPDSGGGDEQFF. In nucleotides, the CDR3 is TGTGCCATCAGCCCAGATAGCGGGGGGGGAGATGAGCAGTTCTTC.

The rearrangement uses TRBV27 and TRBJ2-1; D is unclear. Germline CDR1 and CDR2: MNHEY and SMNVEV (reference sequence). Deletions cut 3 bases from V and 2 bases from J, with 8 bases between. The CDR3 covers 14 residues. The CDR3 coding sequence is TGTGCCAGCAGTTTTGAACAGACCTACAATGAGCAGTTCTTC. It specifies CASSFEQTYNEQFF.

V gene TRBV6-6 combines with J gene TRBJ1-3; the match to TRBD1 covers 7 bases. Per germline, CDR1 MNHNY and CDR2 SVGAGI (reference sequence). This CDR3 has 15 amino acids. The V gene end was trimmed by 7 bases and the J gene end by 0 bases; junction bases not matched to a gene: 6. As DNA, the CDR3 is TGTGCCAGCAACCTGGGACAGAGCTCTGGAAACACCATATATTTT. It yields the protein CASNLGQSSGNTIYF.

The chain is built from TRBV29-1 and TRBJ2-1; no clear D gene. V gave up 1 base and J gave up 13 bases, with 8 bases separating them. This CDR3 region has 10 residues. Germline assignment: CDR1 SQVTM and CDR2 ANQGSEA. This CDR3 is CSVEGTLQFF. The CDR3 DNA reads TGCAGCGTTGAAGGGACCCTCCAGTTCTTC.

The chain links TRBV15 to TRBJ2-7; D is uncertain. V was pared by 6 bases and J by 2 bases, with 11 bases between. The CDR3 contains 13 residues. CDR1 and CDR2 (germline): LNHNV, YYDKDF (reference sequence). CDR3 sequence (DNA): TGTGCCACCAGTGATATGGGAACCTACGAGCAGTACTTC. Its protein product is CATSDMGTYEQYF. The full variable domain, with the rest looked up from reference TRBV15 and TRBJ2-7, is DAMVIQNPRYQVTQFGKPVTLSCSQTLNHNVMYWYQQKSSQAPKLLFHYYDKDFNNEADTPDNFQSRRPNTSFCFLDIRSPGLGDTAMYLCATSDMGTYEQYFGPGTRLTVT.

The count of this clone is one. The J gene is TRBJ2-2, the V gene TRBV5-4; TRBD1 matches 8 bases. V was clipped by 4 bases and J by 0 bases; unmatched bases: 2. The CDR3 consists of 15 residues. Looked up from germline, CDR1 is SGHNT and CDR2 is YYREEE (reference sequence). This CDR3 is CASSPGQANTGELFF. For the CDR3, the DNA is TGTGCCAGCAGCCCGGGACAGGCGAACACCGGGGAGCTGTTTTTT.

The rearrangement links TRBV4-1 to TRBJ1-1; TRBD1 might be the D (5 bases). Trimming stripped 4 bases from V and 1 base from J, with 10 bases between. CDR1 and CDR2 from the germline V gene are MGHRA and YSYEKL. The CDR3 consists of 14 residues. Here the CDR3 DNA reads TGCGCCAGCAGCCGGGGACCGACGAACACTGAAGCTTTCTTT. This gives the protein CASSRGPTNTEAFF.

This chain connects TRBV7-2 to TRBJ1-4; TRBD1 is a possible D gene (5 bases). V shed 5 bases and J shed 6 bases, with 16 bases lying between them. CDR1 and CDR2 from the germline V gene are SGHTA and FQGNSA. The length of the CDR3 is 15 residues. DNA for the CDR3: TGTGCCAGCAGCCAACCGACATTGGGGCATGAAAAACTGTTTTTT. It is translated as CASSQPTLGHEKLFF.

The genes are TRBV7-2 and TRBJ2-7, with 13 bases identical to TRBD2. The ends lost 4 bases at V and 0 bases at J; junction bases unmatched: 9. Looked up from germline, CDR1 is SGHTA and CDR2 is FQGNSA. This CDR3 comprises 18 residues. CDR3 loop: CASSSLLAGGRFSYEQYF. CDR3 sequence (DNA): TGTGCCAGCAGCTCCTTACTAGCGGGGGGGCGATTCTCCTACGAGCAGTACTTC.

The chain carries TRBV27 and TRBJ1-5; 9 bases align to TRBD1. The V segment lost 5 bases and the J segment 8 bases; nucleotides outside the gene matches: 16. Germline-derived CDR1 and CDR2 are MNHEY and SMNVEV (reference sequence). The CDR3 is made up of 17 amino acids. The chain's CDR3 is CASSITGTGISFKPQHF. The DNA of the CDR3 is TGTGCCAGCAGTATCACCGGGACAGGGATTTCGTTTAAGCCCCAGCATTTT.

CDR3 sequence: CASSYRGAGYEQYF. The CDR3 DNA is TGTGCCAGCAGTTACCGGGGAGCTGGGTACGAGCAGTACTTC. The chain recombines TRBV6-5 with TRBJ2-7, with a tentative D call TRBD2 (5 bases). Germline loops: CDR1 MNHEY, CDR2 SVGAGI. The CDR3 extends over 14 amino acids. Trimming shortened V by 2 bases and J by 4 bases, and 12 bases separated the two germline ends.

The chain joins TRBV10-3 to TRBJ2-7, with 7 bases lining up with TRBD1. The CDR3 sequence is 13 residues long. CDR1 is ENHRY and CDR2 is SYGVKD in the germline V gene. Trimming removed 2 bases from V and 2 bases from J; junction bases left unmatched: 0. In nucleotides, the CDR3 is TGTGCCATCAGTGAGGGACAGGCCTACGAGCAGTACTTC. This sequence encodes CAISEGQAYEQYF.

V gene TRBV7-9 combines with J gene TRBJ2-1; a weak D match, TRBD2 (7 bases). The CDR3 runs 18 residues. The germline V and J ends were trimmed by 2 bases and 4 bases, with 21 bases remaining between them. Germline loops: CDR1 SEHNR, CDR2 FQNEAQ (reference sequence). Written as DNA, the CDR3 is TGTGCCAGCAGCTTATTAGATTGGGGGGGGCAGGGATACAATGAGCAGTTCTTC. Translation gives CASSLLDWGGQGYNEQFF.

The rearrangement links TRBV14 to TRBJ2-5; the D is unclear. V lost 5 bases and J lost 5, with 6 bases in between. The CDR3 length is 11 residues. Germline values: CDR1 SGHDN, CDR2 FVKESK. Here the CDR3 reads CASSAAETQYF. The DNA for the CDR3 is TGTGCCAGCAGCGCAGCGGAGACCCAGTACTTC.

This clone was detected only once. This sequence joins TRBV19 and TRBJ1-2; 9 positions agree with TRBD1. V lost 4 bases to trimming and J lost 8 bases; unmatched junction nucleotides: 8. This CDR3 is 14 amino acids long. The germline gives CDR1 LNHDA, CDR2 SQIVND (reference sequence). As DNA, the CDR3 is TGTGCCAGTAGTAGGGGACAGGGACTCGTAGGCTACACCTTC. This sequence encodes CASSRGQGLVGYTF.

V and J are TRBV7-9 and TRBJ2-7; TRBD1 aligns across 9 bases. This CDR3 region has 14 residues. Germline V gene lookup returns CDR1 SEHNR and CDR2 FQNEAQ (reference sequence). The ends lost 2 bases at V and 5 bases at J; junction bases unmatched: 4. The CDR3 nucleotides are TGTGCCAGCAGCTTACAACAGGGGGCCCACGAGCAGTACTTC. Translation gives CASSLQQGAHEQYF.

This clone came up once. The chain combines TRBV28 with TRBJ1-1; D is perhaps TRBD1 (5 bases). CDR1 is MDHEN and CDR2 is SYDVKM in the germline V gene. This CDR3 comprises 16 residues. Trimming removed 4 bases at V and 0 bases at J, with 15 bases between. CDR3 protein: CASSSHATGLNTEAFF. CDR3 bases: TGTGCCAGCAGTTCCCATGCTACAGGATTGAACACTGAAGCTTTCTTT. Full variable domain (rest looked up from reference TRBV28 and TRBJ1-1): DVKVTQSSRYLVKRTGEKVFLECVQDMDHENMFWYRQDPGLGLRLIYFSYDVKMKEKGDIPEGYSVSREKKERFSLILESASTNQTSMYLCASSSHATGLNTEAFFGQGTRLTVV.

This sequence joins TRBV11-2 and TRBJ1-5; 7 bases are shared with TRBD1. Looked up from germline, CDR1 is SGHAT and CDR2 is FQNNGV. This CDR3 has 14 amino acids. V lost 4 bases, J lost 2 bases, and 2 bases stayed unmatched. The CDR3 sequence: CASSSQGGNQPQHF. Written as DNA, the CDR3 is TGTGCCAGCAGCTCTCAGGGGGGCAATCAGCCCCAGCATTTT.

The chain has TRBV9 and TRBJ2-1; D not resolved. V was trimmed by 3 bases and J by 8 bases, leaving 18 bases between them. The CDR3 sequence is 15 residues long. From germline, CDR1 is SGDLS and CDR2 YYNGEE. CDR3 sequence (DNA): TGTGCCAGCAGCGGTAGTGGGGTGCCAATGGATGAGCAGTTCTTC. Its protein product is CASSGSGVPMDEQFF. Filled out from reference TRBV9 and TRBJ2-1, the complete variable domain reads DSGVTQTPKHLITATGQRVTLRCSPRSGDLSVYWYQQSLDQGLQFLIQYYNGEERAKGNILERFSAQQFPDLHSELNLSSLELGDSALYFCASSGSGVPMDEQFFGPGTRLTVL.

Only one count was recorded for this clone. This chain uses TRBV27 with TRBJ2-7, with 9 bases identical to TRBD1. V lost 5 bases, J lost 5 bases, and 7 bases stayed unmatched. The CDR3 sequence is 14 residues long. Germline V gene lookup returns CDR1 MNHEY and CDR2 SMNVEV (reference sequence). The CDR3 protein is CASSPGTGRNEQYF. CDR3 nucleotide sequence: TGTGCCAGCAGTCCCGGGACAGGGAGAAACGAGCAGTACTTC.

The V gene is TRBV19, the J gene TRBJ1-1, with D maybe TRBD1 (6 bases). The germline CDR1 and CDR2 sequences are LNHDA and SQIVND (reference sequence). The V and J ends lost 4 bases and 4 bases respectively, with 13 bases between them. The CDR3 is 14 amino acids. This CDR3 is CASSRNQGGTEAFF. As DNA, the CDR3 is TGTGCCAGTAGTAGGAATCAAGGGGGCACTGAAGCTTTCTTT.